A selection of T cell receptor beta chains follows, all from one sample in a study of cytomegalovirus exposure and HLA in healthy donors. Using immunoSEQ multiplex PCR, the repertoire was profiled, and TCRdb retains in-frame clones only, with some absent. Here the sample spans approximately 160,000 clones, 96% being singletons. Sequencing was performed on PBMCs. The receptors come from a young woman in good health and CMV-seronegative. Each CDR3 is given with its conserved first and last residue. The D gene is left open where the match is weak. Rows may omit the clone size; those that give it use once, few, many or a size class.

j_gene: TRBJ2-1; v_gene: TRBV7-2; d_gene: TRBD2; abundance: once; CDR3nt: TGTGCCAGCAGCTTAGGAACTAGCGGGGGGTCAGGGCAGTTCTTC; CDR3aa: CASSLGTSGGSGQFF
j_gene: TRBJ2-3; v_gene: TRBV5-8; d_gene: TRBD2; abundance: once; CDR3nt: TGTGCCAGCAGCCGACTAGCGGGGGGAGACACAGATACGCAGTATTTT; CDR3aa: CASSRLAGGDTDTQYF
j_gene: TRBJ1-4; v_gene: TRBV5-1; d_gene: -; abundance: -; CDR3nt: TGCGCCAGCAGCTTGTCCCCACCTACGGACAGCCTTAATAATGAAAAACTGTTTTTT; CDR3aa: CASSLSPPTDSLNNEKLFF
j_gene: TRBJ2-7; v_gene: TRBV7-9; d_gene: TRBD1; abundance: once; CDR3nt: TGTGCCAGCAGCTTAGTCGGGACAGGGGTCCACGAGCAGTACTTC; CDR3aa: CASSLVGTGVHEQYF
j_gene: TRBJ1-5; v_gene: TRBV5-5; d_gene: TRBD1; abundance: -; CDR3nt: TGTGCCAGCAGCTTGGAAGGGACAGGGATTCGGGGAGGCGTTTTT; CDR3aa: CASSLEGTGIRGGVF
j_gene: TRBJ1-1; v_gene: TRBV7-8; d_gene: TRBD1; abundance: -; CDR3nt: TGTGCCAGCAGCCCCCGACAGGGAAAGAACACTGAAGCTTTCTTT; CDR3aa: CASSPRQGKNTEAFF
j_gene: TRBJ1-6; v_gene: TRBV9; d_gene: TRBD1; abundance: -; CDR3nt: TGTGCCAGCAGCGCAGGGGGCGCGATGAATTCACCCCTCCACTTT; CDR3aa: CASSAGGAMNSPLHF
j_gene: TRBJ2-2; v_gene: TRBV5-1; d_gene: -; abundance: few; CDR3nt: TGCGCCAGCAGCGCCCGACGGGGGGCCGGTTCCCTAGGGGAGCTGTTTTTT; CDR3aa: CASSARRGAGSLGELFF
j_gene: TRBJ1-2; v_gene: TRBV18; d_gene: TRBD1; abundance: -; CDR3nt: TGTGCCAGCTCACAGACAGGGGGCCGAGGGGATAACTATGGCTACACCTTC; CDR3aa: CASSQTGGRGDNYGYTF
j_gene: TRBJ1-6; v_gene: TRBV6-5; d_gene: -; abundance: -; CDR3nt: TGTGCCAGCAGTTACTCGAAACCGCAGAATTCACCCCTCCACTTT; CDR3aa: CASSYSKPQNSPLHF
j_gene: TRBJ2-2; v_gene: TRBV7-3; d_gene: -; abundance: -; CDR3nt: TGTGCCAGCAGCTTATTTTTGGGGAGCGGGGAGCTGTTTTTT; CDR3aa: CASSLFLGSGELFF
j_gene: TRBJ2-2; v_gene: TRBV7-7; d_gene: TRBD1; abundance: -; CDR3nt: TGTGCTAGCAGCCGATCAGGGGGCGCAACCGGGGAGCTGTTTTTT; CDR3aa: CASSRSGGATGELFF
j_gene: TRBJ2-4; v_gene: TRBV7-2; d_gene: TRBD1; abundance: once; CDR3nt: TGTGCCAGCAGCTTAATGGGACAGGGTGCCAAAAACATTCAGTACTTC; CDR3aa: CASSLMGQGAKNIQYF
j_gene: TRBJ2-7; v_gene: TRBV19; d_gene: TRBD1; abundance: -; CDR3nt: TGTGCCAGTAGTATGGTTGGACAGGGATACGACGAGCAGTACTTC; CDR3aa: CASSMVGQGYDEQYF
j_gene: TRBJ2-7; v_gene: TRBV4-1; d_gene: TRBD2; abundance: -; CDR3nt: TGCGCCAGCAGCCAAGATAAAGCGGGGGGGCTTCGGGAGCAGTACTTC; CDR3aa: CASSQDKAGGLREQYF
j_gene: TRBJ1-6; v_gene: TRBV5-8; d_gene: -; abundance: -; CDR3nt: TGTGCCAGCACCGAAATACCAGGCTCCCTGGGCCTTAATTCACCCCTCCACTTT; CDR3aa: CASTEIPGSLGLNSPLHF
j_gene: TRBJ1-4; v_gene: TRBV5-1; d_gene: TRBD1; abundance: -; CDR3nt: TGCGCCAGCAGGAGACAGGGGGCAACTAATGAAAAACTGTTTTTT; CDR3aa: CASRRQGATNEKLFF
j_gene: TRBJ2-5; v_gene: TRBV7-2; d_gene: TRBD2; abundance: -; CDR3nt: TGTGCCAGCAGCTTAATTCCAGCGGGGGGGCCAGAGACCCAGTACTTC; CDR3aa: CASSLIPAGGPETQYF
j_gene: TRBJ1-6; v_gene: TRBV5-5; d_gene: TRBD1; abundance: -; CDR3nt: TGTGCCAGCAGCGAAGACAGGGGGAGCTCCTATAATTCACCCCTCCACTTT; CDR3aa: CASSEDRGSSYNSPLHF
j_gene: TRBJ1-2; v_gene: TRBV4-3; d_gene: TRBD1; abundance: -; CDR3nt: TGCGCCAGCAGCCAAGAACGGACAGGGAACTATGGCTACACCTTC; CDR3aa: CASSQERTGNYGYTF
j_gene: TRBJ1-3; v_gene: TRBV2; d_gene: -; abundance: -; CDR3nt: TGTGCCAGCAGTCGGCAGGGAACTGGAAACACCATATATTTT; CDR3aa: CASSRQGTGNTIYF
j_gene: TRBJ2-1; v_gene: TRBV6-5; d_gene: -; abundance: -; CDR3nt: TGTGCCACCCAAGGGGGGGCGGACAATGAGCAGTTCTTC; CDR3aa: CATQGGADNEQFF
j_gene: TRBJ1-5; v_gene: TRBV19; d_gene: TRBD1; abundance: once; CDR3nt: TGTGCCAGTAGTCACATTACGAGACAGGGGGACGGCAATCAGCCCCAGCATTTT; CDR3aa: CASSHITRQGDGNQPQHF
j_gene: TRBJ1-2; v_gene: TRBV9; d_gene: -; abundance: -; CDR3nt: TGTGCCAGCAGCGTAGGAGGAGGAGACTATGGCTACACCTTC; CDR3aa: CASSVGGGDYGYTF
j_gene: TRBJ2-3; v_gene: TRBV7-3; d_gene: TRBD2; abundance: -; CDR3nt: TGTGCCAGCAGCCCCGAGCGGGGGGTGGCGGATACGCAGTATTTT; CDR3aa: CASSPERGVADTQYF
j_gene: TRBJ2-2; v_gene: TRBV29-1; d_gene: -; abundance: few; CDR3nt: TGCAGCGGTACAGGGACCGGGGAGCTGTTTTTT; CDR3aa: CSGTGTGELFF
j_gene: TRBJ1-2; v_gene: TRBV7-9; d_gene: -; abundance: -; CDR3nt: TGTGCCAGCAGCGGCAGAAACTATGGCTACACCTTC; CDR3aa: CASSGRNYGYTF
j_gene: TRBJ2-2; v_gene: TRBV5-1; d_gene: TRBD2; abundance: -; CDR3nt: TGCGCCAGCAAAGCCCACCCAGGCAGCGGGGGGAACACCGGGGAGCTGTTTTTT; CDR3aa: CASKAHPGSGGNTGELFF
j_gene: TRBJ2-5; v_gene: TRBV5-1; d_gene: -; abundance: once; CDR3nt: TGCGCCAGCAGCTTGTGGGCAGGGATTAGAGAGACCCAGTACTTC; CDR3aa: CASSLWAGIRETQYF
j_gene: TRBJ2-1; v_gene: TRBV4-1; d_gene: -; abundance: -; CDR3nt: TGCGCCAGCAGCCAAGTAGAGGGCACAGTTAACTCCTACAATGAGCAGTTCTTC; CDR3aa: CASSQVEGTVNSYNEQFF
j_gene: TRBJ1-2; v_gene: TRBV5-1; d_gene: TRBD1; abundance: -; CDR3nt: TGCGCCAGCAGCTTGAGGACAGGGGACGTTGGCTACACCTTC; CDR3aa: CASSLRTGDVGYTF
j_gene: TRBJ1-2; v_gene: TRBV29-1; d_gene: TRBD1; abundance: -; CDR3nt: TGCAGCGTTGAGGGACAGGGGGTCGGGGGCTACACCTTC; CDR3aa: CSVEGQGVGGYTF
j_gene: TRBJ2-7; v_gene: TRBV7-2; d_gene: TRBD1; abundance: -; CDR3nt: TGTGCCAGCAGCTTAGCGGGGACAGTCTCCTACGAGCAGTACTTC; CDR3aa: CASSLAGTVSYEQYF
j_gene: TRBJ1-4; v_gene: TRBV29-1; d_gene: -; abundance: -; CDR3nt: TGCAGCTCCCGGGGGGCAACTAATGAAAAACTGTTTTTT; CDR3aa: CSSRGATNEKLFF
j_gene: TRBJ1-2; v_gene: TRBV27; d_gene: -; abundance: -; CDR3nt: TGTGCCAGCAGTTTAAGGGCTCAGGGGAGCTATGGCTACACCTTC; CDR3aa: CASSLRAQGSYGYTF
j_gene: TRBJ2-5; v_gene: TRBV7-2; d_gene: -; abundance: -; CDR3nt: TGTGCCAGCAGCTTTACGGACAGCTTGCTGTACTTC; CDR3aa: CASSFTDSLLYF
j_gene: TRBJ1-3; v_gene: TRBV6-1; d_gene: -; abundance: -; CDR3nt: TGTGCCAGCAGTGAGACCAGGGCCGGCTCTGGAAACACCATATATTTT; CDR3aa: CASSETRAGSGNTIYF
j_gene: TRBJ2-5; v_gene: TRBV5-6; d_gene: TRBD1; abundance: -; CDR3nt: TGTGCCAGCAGCTTGAACGGAGGACAGGGAGGAGAGACCCAGTACTTC; CDR3aa: CASSLNGGQGGETQYF
j_gene: TRBJ2-5; v_gene: TRBV4-2; d_gene: -; abundance: -; CDR3nt: TGTGCCAGCAGCGGTCGCCTGAGTACGAAAGAGACCCAGTACTTC; CDR3aa: CASSGRLSTKETQYF
j_gene: TRBJ1-1; v_gene: TRBV5-4; d_gene: -; abundance: -; CDR3nt: TGTGCCAGCAGCTCGCCATTTCTGGACAGGAACACTGAAGCTTTCTTT; CDR3aa: CASSSPFLDRNTEAFF
j_gene: TRBJ2-1; v_gene: TRBV9; d_gene: TRBD2; abundance: -; CDR3nt: TGTGCCAGCAGCGTAGTGGGATCGGGAGGGACCTACAATGAGCAGTTCTTC; CDR3aa: CASSVVGSGGTYNEQFF
j_gene: TRBJ2-3; v_gene: TRBV18; d_gene: -; abundance: -; CDR3nt: TGTGCCAGCTCACGCCCGGACATCCAAAGCACAGATACGCAGTATTTT; CDR3aa: CASSRPDIQSTDTQYF
j_gene: TRBJ2-1; v_gene: TRBV5-1; d_gene: -; abundance: once; CDR3nt: TGCGCCAGCAGCTTGACGACCACTAGGACCAATGAGCAGTTCTTC; CDR3aa: CASSLTTTRTNEQFF
j_gene: TRBJ1-1; v_gene: TRBV29-1; d_gene: -; abundance: -; CDR3nt: TGCAGCGTTGTCGCCAGTATGTACACTGAAGCTTTCTTT; CDR3aa: CSVVASMYTEAFF
j_gene: TRBJ2-7; v_gene: TRBV29-1; d_gene: -; abundance: -; CDR3nt: TGCAGCGTCCTAGCAGTTTCACAGGGCCATCAACCCTACGAGCAGTACTTC; CDR3aa: CSVLAVSQGHQPYEQYF
j_gene: TRBJ2-3; v_gene: TRBV6-5; d_gene: TRBD1; abundance: once; CDR3nt: TGTGCCAGCAGCCCACAGGGGGCGCCGCCAGATACGCAGTATTTT; CDR3aa: CASSPQGAPPDTQYF